Below, 20 T cell receptor beta chains from the same sample are listed, as sequenced in a study of OX40 agonist ivuxolimab in advanced cancers. This table comes from immunoSEQ multiplex PCR, and its TCRdb copy is limited to in-frame clones, with some not included. Of more than 35,000 clones listed, about 89% are singletons. The starting material was CD4+ or CD8+ T cells sorted from blood, obtained in a trial of the OX40 agonist ivuxolimab. These receptors all stem from an adult with an advanced solid tumor such as melanoma, head and neck, liver or kidney cancer.

CDR3 residues: CASRNHRAEAFF. The CDR3, as DNA: TGTGCCAGCAGGAACCACAGGGCTGAAGCTTTCTTT. This chain joins TRBV13 and TRBJ1-1; D possibly corresponds to TRBD1 (6 bases). Trimming removed 6 bases at V and 6 bases at J, with 11 bases between. CDR1 PRHDT and CDR2 FYEKMQ come from the germline V gene (reference sequence). This CDR3 is built from 12 residues.

This CDR3 reads CASSVGGERGTDTQYF. The CDR3 bases are TGTGCCAGCAGCGTAGGGGGGGAGCGGGGCACAGATACGCAGTATTTT. The V call is TRBV9, the J call TRBJ2-3; D possibly corresponds to TRBD2 (6 bases). The CDR3 extends over 16 amino acids. The V and J ends lost 0 bases and 1 base respectively, with 12 bases between them. Germline loops: CDR1 SGDLS, CDR2 YYNGEE.

The rearrangement joins TRBV5-6 to TRBJ2-7; 7 nucleotides align to TRBD1. V gave up 3 bases and J gave up 1 base; unmatched junction bases: 1. This CDR3 region has 13 residues. Per the germline V gene, CDR1 is SGHDT and CDR2 is YYEEEE. The CDR3 reads CASSYRGSYEQYF. DNA of the CDR3: TGTGCCAGCAGCTACAGGGGTTCCTACGAGCAGTACTTC. Based on the CDR3 plus reference TRBV5-6 and TRBJ2-7, the full variable domain is DAGVTQSPTHLIKTRGQQVTLRCSPKSGHDTVSWYQQALGQGPQFIFQYYEEEERQRGNFPDRFSGHQFPNYSSELNVNALLLGDSALYLCASSYRGSYEQYFGPGTRLTVT.

The rearrangement joins TRBV7-3 to TRBJ1-2; D remains unclear. The V gene's germline CDR1 is SGHTA and CDR2 FQGTGA. V lost 5 bases to trimming and J lost 8 bases, with 21 bases between them. This CDR3 region has 15 residues. The CDR3 loop reads CASSRFPDGRWGYTF. Here the CDR3 DNA reads TGTGCCAGCAGCCGATTTCCGGACGGGCGCTGGGGCTACACCTTC.

J is TRBJ2-7 and V is TRBV28; D is undetermined. Germline assignment: CDR1 MDHEN and CDR2 SYDVKM. Trimming shortened V by 5 bases and J by 9 bases, and 11 bases separated the two germline ends. The CDR3 has 11 residues. Here the CDR3 DNA reads TGTGCCAGCAGTAGGCACCCGGTGCAGTACTTC. As protein: CASSRHPVQYF.

The chain uses TRBV7-6 and TRBJ2-3; possible D gene TRBD1, 6 bases. V lost 5 bases to trimming and J lost 0 bases, with 9 bases between them. The CDR3 contains 14 residues. Germline V gene lookup returns CDR1 SGHVS and CDR2 FNYEAQ. CDR3 in DNA: TGTGCCAGCAGCCCAGGGGCCAGCACAGATACGCAGTATTTT. Its translation: CASSPGASTDTQYF.

The chain is built from TRBV2 and TRBJ2-5, with TRBD2 matching over 15 bases. The germline V gene has CDR1 SNHLY and CDR2 FYNNEI. CDR3 size: 18 residues. After removal of 8 bases from V and 0 bases from J, the junction contained 10 bases not matched to a gene. Here the CDR3 DNA reads TGTGCCAGCGGCACCGGGACTAGCGGGGGGCCGTACCAAGAGACCCAGTACTTC. This codes for CASGTGTSGGPYQETQYF.

This clone appeared once. The rearrangement uses TRBV9 and TRBJ2-5; maybe TRBD2 (5 bases). The ends were cut back, 4 bases at V and 1 base at J, with 11 bases in the middle. Per the germline V gene, CDR1 is SGDLS and CDR2 is YYNGEE. The length of the CDR3 is 14 residues. The DNA of the CDR3 is TGTGCCAGCAGCAAGCCGGGGAGCCAAGAGACCCAGTACTTC. The encoded protein is CASSKPGSQETQYF.

The V gene is TRBV4-3, the J gene TRBJ2-3, with 11 bases that match TRBD2. The V and J ends lost 3 bases and 2 bases, in that order; junction bases with no gene match: 4. Germline values: CDR1 LGHNA, CDR2 YSLEER. CDR3 length equals 16 residues. DNA of the CDR3: TGCGCCAGCAGCCATCTAGCGGGGGGTTCCACAGATACGCAGTATTTT. The encoded protein is CASSHLAGGSTDTQYF.

Of note for this clone: Other DNA sequences in the same sample also yield this CDR3. The chain uses TRBV2 and TRBJ1-1; 9 positions match TRBD1. J gave up 2 bases and V 6 bases, and 10 bases lay outside the gene matches. CDR1 is SNHLY, CDR2 FYNNEI, per germline. The CDR3 has 16 amino acids. CDR3 nucleotides: TGTGCCAGCAGGGCCACAGGGGGCGAGGTAAACACTGAAGCTTTCTTT. Amino acids: CASRATGGEVNTEAFF.

This clone was counted a single time. The CDR3 DNA reads as TGTGCCAGCAACCTTCTCGGGGCCAACGTCCTGACTTTC. Translation gives CASNLLGANVLTF. The chain uses TRBV11-2 and TRBJ2-6; the D is unclear. The germline gives CDR1 SGHAT, CDR2 FQNNGV. This CDR3 is 13 amino acids long. V lost 7 bases and J lost 4, with 8 bases in between. Combining the CDR3 with reference TRBV11-2 and TRBJ2-6 gives the whole variable domain EAGVAQSPRYKIIEKRQSVAFWCNPISGHATLYWYQQILGQGPKLLIQFQNNGVVDDSQLPKDRFSAERLKGVDSTLKIQPAKLEDSAVYLCASNLLGANVLTFGAGSRLTVL.

V and J are TRBV27 and TRBJ2-3; 11 positions match TRBD2. V was clipped by 5 bases and J by 4 bases; unmatched bases: 11. Germline CDR1 reads MNHEY; CDR2 reads SMNVEV (reference sequence). The CDR3 is made up of 17 amino acids. CDR3 sequence (DNA): TGTGCCAGCAGTCCTATAGCGGGGGGGGTCAGGCCAGATACGCAGTATTTT. It codes for CASSPIAGGVRPDTQYF.

This chain joins TRBV7-7 and TRBJ2-6, with 7 bases identical to TRBD1. The V gene's germline CDR1 is SSHAT and CDR2 FNYEAQ (reference sequence). V gave up 5 bases and J gave up 5 bases; unmatched junction bases: 12. The CDR3 extends over 17 amino acids. This chain's CDR3 is CASSRRGPQSRANVLTF. The CDR3 DNA reads TGTGCCAGCAGCCGTAGGGGGCCACAAAGTCGGGCCAACGTCCTGACTTTC. Full variable domain (rest looked up from reference TRBV7-7 and TRBJ2-6): GAGVSQSPRYKVTKRGQDVTLRCDPISSHATLYWYQQALGQGPEFLTYFNYEAQPDKSGLPSDRFSAERPEGSISTLTIQRTEQRDSAMYRCASSRRGPQSRANVLTFGAGSRLTVL.

The chain combines TRBV5-1 with TRBJ2-7; possible D gene TRBD2, 6 bases. Germline CDR1 reads SGHRS; CDR2 reads YFSETQ. Trimming cost V 4 bases and J 6 bases, with 17 bases left between them. CDR3 length equals 14 residues. CDR3 coding DNA: TGCGCCAGCAGCCGGGACTCCAAACCAGGCGAGCAGTACTTC. Translation gives CASSRDSKPGEQYF.

This clone was seen just once. This chain links TRBV29-1 with TRBJ1-1; no clear D. The CDR3 is 11 amino acids. Germline V CDR1 and CDR2: SQVTM, ANQGSEA. With 5 bases removed from V and 8 bases from J, the gap between germline ends came to 12 bases. CDR3 region: CSVSLDVEAFF. As DNA, the CDR3 is TGCAGCGTTTCACTAGACGTCGAAGCTTTCTTT.

The chain joins TRBV7-9 to TRBJ2-5; 12 nucleotides line up with TRBD2. The trim removed 5 bases at V and 3 bases at J, leaving 1 base unmatched. The CDR3 extends over 14 amino acids. Germline V gives CDR1 SEHNR, CDR2 FQNEAQ (reference sequence). CDR3 DNA: TGTGCCAGCAGCGGACTAGCGGGGAAAGAGACCCAGTACTTC. This encodes CASSGLAGKETQYF.

This clone has just one count. This chain uses TRBV10-1 with TRBJ2-7, with D perhaps TRBD2 (6 bases). The ends were cut back, 3 bases at V and 6 bases at J, with 12 bases in the middle. Germline loops: CDR1 WNHNN, CDR2 SYGVQD (reference sequence). CDR3 length: 13 residues. CDR3 DNA: TGCGCCAGCAGTGACGGGGGATCGGGCGAGCAGTACTTC. This translates into CASSDGGSGEQYF.

The V gene is TRBV14, the J gene TRBJ2-7; D gene uncertain. Looked up from germline, CDR1 is SGHDN and CDR2 is FVKESK. V was pared by 3 bases and J by 3 bases, with 15 bases between. This CDR3 has 15 residues. This chain's CDR3 is CASSHELAGFYEQYF. Written as DNA, the CDR3 is TGTGCCAGCAGCCATGAGCTGGCCGGTTTCTACGAGCAGTACTTC.

About this clone: An end of the junction does not agree with germline; a read error may underlie this. V and J are TRBV7-3 and TRBJ2-7; 8 bases are a match to TRBD1. This CDR3 spans 13 amino acids. The V gene's germline CDR1 is SGHTA and CDR2 FQGTGA. The CDR3 DNA follows: TGTGTCAGCAGCACGACAGGGGCTCACGAGCAGTACTTC. Protein: CVSSTTGAHEQYF. The variable domain in full, completed from reference TRBV7-3 and TRBJ2-7, reads GAGVSQTPSNKVTEKGKYVELRCDPISGHTALYWYRQSLGQGPEFLIYFQGTGAADDSGLPNDRFFAVRPEGSVSTLKIQRTERGDSAVYLCVSSTTGAHEQYFGPGTRLTVT.

A remark on this clone: Distinct nucleotide sequences in the sample also encode this CDR3. The chain links TRBV6-4 to TRBJ1-5; D is unresolved. This CDR3 has 13 residues. Trimming stripped 3 bases from V and 1 base from J, with 4 bases between. Germline V lookup: CDR1 MRHNA, CDR2 SNTAGT. The CDR3 DNA is TGTGCCAGCAGTGAAGGAAGCAATCAGCCCCAGCATTTT. Encoded protein: CASSEGSNQPQHF.